The sequence of this T cell receptor (beta chain) was determined in a study of blood T cells in healthy people across ages. Study-level background: When template switching was applied, about one barcoded beta molecule was captured per two T cells.

V was trimmed by 5 bases and J by 3 bases, leaving 10 bases between them. Germline assignment: CDR1 ENHRY and CDR2 SYGVKD. The CDR3 has 13 amino acids. On this clonotype: Its antigen is not identified.

Study-level findings and limits: There was a strong correlation between TCR beta diversity and naive T cell percentage.

Primed by a sample-barcoded 5' primer and a J-beta primer mix, a second PCR proceeded for about 7 to 11 cycles. MiXCR, run by TCRdb on the 5' RACE reads, gives a single entry per CDR3 protein. The sample records over 750,000 distinct CDR3 sequences, 20% to 25% being singletons. These data are also associated with another study on T cells of mothers and their children. As that report states: It was related mother-child pairs that showed slightly higher overlap than unrelated pairs, without reaching significance.

J is TRBJ1-2 and V is TRBV10-3, with D tentatively TRBD1 (5 bases). This sequence originates from a boy aged 5-17 years in good health. The sample consisted of blood. The CDR3 DNA reads as TGTGCCATCAGTCTACAGGATTACTATGGCTACACCTTC. It specifies CAISLQDYYGYTF.